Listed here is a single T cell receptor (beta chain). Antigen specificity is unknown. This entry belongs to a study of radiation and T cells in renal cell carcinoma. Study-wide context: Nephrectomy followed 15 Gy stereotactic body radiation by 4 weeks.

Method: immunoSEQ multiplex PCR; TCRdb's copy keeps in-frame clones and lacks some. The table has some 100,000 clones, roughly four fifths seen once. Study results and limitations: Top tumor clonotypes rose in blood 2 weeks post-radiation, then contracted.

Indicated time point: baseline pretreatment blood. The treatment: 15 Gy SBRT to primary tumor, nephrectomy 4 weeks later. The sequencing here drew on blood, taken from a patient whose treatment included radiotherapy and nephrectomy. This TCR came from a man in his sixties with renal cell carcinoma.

CDR3 protein: CASSDLAGGVEQYF. Written as DNA, the CDR3 is TGTGCCAGCAGTGATCTAGCGGGGGGGGTAGAGCAGTACTTC. The chain combines TRBV6-1 with TRBJ2-7; 12 positions agree with TRBD2. Trimming removed 3 bases from V and 7 bases from J; junction bases left unmatched: 4. Per the germline V gene, CDR1 is MNHNS and CDR2 is SASEGT. The CDR3 is 14 residues long.